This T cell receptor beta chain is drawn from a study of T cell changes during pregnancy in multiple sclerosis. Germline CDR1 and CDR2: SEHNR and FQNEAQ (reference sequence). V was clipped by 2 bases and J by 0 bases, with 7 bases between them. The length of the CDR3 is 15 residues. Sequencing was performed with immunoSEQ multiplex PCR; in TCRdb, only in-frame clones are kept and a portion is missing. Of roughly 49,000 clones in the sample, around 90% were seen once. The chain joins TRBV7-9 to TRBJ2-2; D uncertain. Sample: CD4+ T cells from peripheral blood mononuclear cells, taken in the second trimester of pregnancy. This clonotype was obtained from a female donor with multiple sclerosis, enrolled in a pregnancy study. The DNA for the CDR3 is TGTGCCAGCAGCTTAAACAGTGCGAACACCGGGGAGCTGTTTTTT. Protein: CASSLNSANTGELFF.